This paragraph covers one TCR beta chain sequence. Its antigen is not identified. The data belong to a study of radiation and T cells in renal cell carcinoma. General study results and limits: Without pretreatment biopsies, baseline tumor clonotype presence was undetermined. From baseline, blood top tumor clonotypes peaked at 2 weeks post-radiation.

Generated by immunoSEQ multiplex PCR, the TCRdb table keeps only in-frame clones and is missing some. The sample yields approximately 120,000 clones, roughly 80% seen once. Time point meaning: baseline pretreatment blood. Treatment noted: 15 Gy SBRT to primary tumor, nephrectomy 4 weeks later. Serial blood draws occurred at baseline and 2 and 4 weeks post-SBRT. There are 15 residues in the CDR3. From germline, CDR1 is SNHLY and CDR2 FYNNEI. The ends lost 6 bases at V and 0 bases at J; junction bases unmatched: 5. The receptor was derived from a woman in her sixties with renal cell carcinoma. This specimen was blood, taken from a patient whose treatment included radiotherapy and nephrectomy. The chain combines TRBV2 with TRBJ2-5; 9 bases are a match to TRBD1. CDR3 DNA: TGTGCCAGCAGAGAAAGGACAGGGGACCAAGAGACCCAGTACTTC. This codes for CASRERTGDQETQYF.